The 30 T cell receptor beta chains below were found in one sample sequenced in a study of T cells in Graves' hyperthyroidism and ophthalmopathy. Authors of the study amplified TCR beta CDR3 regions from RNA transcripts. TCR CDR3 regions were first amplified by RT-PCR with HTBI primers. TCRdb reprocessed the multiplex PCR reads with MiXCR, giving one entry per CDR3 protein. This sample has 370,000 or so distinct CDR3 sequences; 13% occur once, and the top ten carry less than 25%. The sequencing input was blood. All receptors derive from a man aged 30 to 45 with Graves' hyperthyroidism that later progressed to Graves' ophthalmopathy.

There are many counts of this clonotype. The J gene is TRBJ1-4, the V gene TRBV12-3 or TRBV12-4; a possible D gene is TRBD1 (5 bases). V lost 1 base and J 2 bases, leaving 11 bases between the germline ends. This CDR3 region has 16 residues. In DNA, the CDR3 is TGTGCCAGCAGTTTAGGCAGGGCGGTTACTAATGAAAAACTGTTTTTT. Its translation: CASSLGRAVTNEKLFF.

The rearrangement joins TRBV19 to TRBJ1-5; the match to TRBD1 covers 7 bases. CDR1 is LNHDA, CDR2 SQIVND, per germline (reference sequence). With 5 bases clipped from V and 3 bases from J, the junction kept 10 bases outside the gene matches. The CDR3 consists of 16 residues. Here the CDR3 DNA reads TGTGCCAGTAGTCTCATCCCAGGGGGGTACAATCAGCCCCAGCATTTT. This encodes CASSLIPGGYNQPQHF.

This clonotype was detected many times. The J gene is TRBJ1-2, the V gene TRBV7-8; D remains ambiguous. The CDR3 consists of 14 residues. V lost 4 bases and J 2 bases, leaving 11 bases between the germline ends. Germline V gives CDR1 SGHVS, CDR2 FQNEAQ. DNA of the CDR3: TGTGCCAGCAGCTACCAGACGGGGAACTATGGCTACACCTTC. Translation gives CASSYQTGNYGYTF.

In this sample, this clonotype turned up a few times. Written as DNA, the CDR3 is TGTGCCAGCAGCCAAAAATTGGAGACACTGGTCTACAATGAGCAGTTCTTC. Translating it yields CASSQKLETLVYNEQFF. The gene calls are TRBV3-1 and TRBJ2-1; D is unclear. CDR1 is LGHDT, CDR2 YNNKEL, per germline (reference sequence). The CDR3 totals 17 residues. V dropped 2 bases and J dropped 3 bases, with 17 bases sitting between them.

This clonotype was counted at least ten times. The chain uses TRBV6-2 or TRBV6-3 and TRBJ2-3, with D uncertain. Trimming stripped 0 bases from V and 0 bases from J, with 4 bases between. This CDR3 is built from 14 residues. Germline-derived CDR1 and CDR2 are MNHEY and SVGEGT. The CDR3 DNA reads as TGTGCCAGCAGTTACTCGACTAGCACAGATACGCAGTATTTT. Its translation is CASSYSTSTDTQYF.

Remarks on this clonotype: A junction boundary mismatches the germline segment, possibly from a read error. CDR3 nucleotides: TGTGCCAACAGTTTAGAAGGGGGAGGCGACACTGAAGCTTTCTTT. As protein: CANSLEGGGDTEAFF. The rearrangement uses TRBV12-3 or TRBV12-4 and TRBJ1-1; tentative D call: TRBD1 (6 bases). The CDR3 spans 15 residues.

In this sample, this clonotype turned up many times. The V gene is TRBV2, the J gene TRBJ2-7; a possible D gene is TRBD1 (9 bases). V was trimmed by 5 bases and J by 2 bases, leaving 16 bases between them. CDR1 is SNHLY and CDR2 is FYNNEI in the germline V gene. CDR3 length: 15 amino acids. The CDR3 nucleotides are TGTGCCAGCAGTCATAGCGGGACAGGGCCCTACGAGCAGTACTTC. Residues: CASSHSGTGPYEQYF.

CDR3 bases: TGTGCCAGCTCTCCCTCCCCGGGACTAGCGGGGGATTACGAGCAGTACTTC. It encodes CASSPSPGLAGDYEQYF. The chain carries TRBV18 and TRBJ2-7, with 14 bases fitting TRBD2. Germline assignment: CDR1 KGHSH and CDR2 LQKENI. CDR3 length equals 17 residues. The J segment lost 4 bases and the V segment lost 6 bases, leaving 11 bases of the junction unmatched.

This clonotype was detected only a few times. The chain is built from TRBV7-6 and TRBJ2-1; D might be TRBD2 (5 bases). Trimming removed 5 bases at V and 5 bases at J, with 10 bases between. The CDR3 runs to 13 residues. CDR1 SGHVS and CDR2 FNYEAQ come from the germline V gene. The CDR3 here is CASSRRGNNEQFF. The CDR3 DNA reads TGTGCCAGCAGCCGACGGGGAAACAATGAGCAGTTCTTC.

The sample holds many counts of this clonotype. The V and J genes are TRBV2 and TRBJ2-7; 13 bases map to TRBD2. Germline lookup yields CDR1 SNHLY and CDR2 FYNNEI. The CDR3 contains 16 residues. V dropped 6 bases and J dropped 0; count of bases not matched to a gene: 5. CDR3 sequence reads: CASSAGTSGNSYEQYF. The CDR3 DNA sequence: TGTGCCAGCAGCGCCGGGACTAGCGGGAACTCCTACGAGCAGTACTTC.

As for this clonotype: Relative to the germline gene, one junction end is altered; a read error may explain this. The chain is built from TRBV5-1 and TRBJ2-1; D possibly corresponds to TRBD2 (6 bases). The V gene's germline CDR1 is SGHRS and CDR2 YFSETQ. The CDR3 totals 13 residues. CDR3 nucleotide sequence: TGCGCCAGCAGCTTGGTTCTAGCGAATGAGGAGTTCTTC. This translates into CASSLVLANEEFF.

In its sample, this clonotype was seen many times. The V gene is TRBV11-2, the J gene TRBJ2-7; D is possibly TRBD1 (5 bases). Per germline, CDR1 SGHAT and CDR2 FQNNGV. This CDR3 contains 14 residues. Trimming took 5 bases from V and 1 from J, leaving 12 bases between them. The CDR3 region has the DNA TGTGCCAGCAGCGACAGATCTAGATCCTACGAGCAGTACTTC. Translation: CASSDRSRSYEQYF.

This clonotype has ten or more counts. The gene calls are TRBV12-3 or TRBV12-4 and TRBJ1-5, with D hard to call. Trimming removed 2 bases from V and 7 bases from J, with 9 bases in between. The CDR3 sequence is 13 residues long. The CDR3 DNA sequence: TGTGCCAGCAGTTTAATGGGTTGGCAGCCCCAGCATTTT. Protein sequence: CASSLMGWQPQHF.

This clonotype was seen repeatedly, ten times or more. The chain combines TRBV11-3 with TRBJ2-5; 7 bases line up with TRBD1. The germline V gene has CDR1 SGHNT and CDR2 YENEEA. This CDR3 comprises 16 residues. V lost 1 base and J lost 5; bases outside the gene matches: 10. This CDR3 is CASSLGEGTELETQYF. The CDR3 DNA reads TGTGCCAGCAGCTTAGGAGAAGGGACAGAGCTGGAGACCCAGTACTTC.

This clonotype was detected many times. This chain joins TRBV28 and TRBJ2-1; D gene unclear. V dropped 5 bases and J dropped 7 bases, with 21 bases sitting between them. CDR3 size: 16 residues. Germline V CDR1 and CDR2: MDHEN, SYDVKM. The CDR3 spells CASSLLALRNFNEQFF. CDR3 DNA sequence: TGTGCCAGCAGTCTTCTCGCTCTGAGAAACTTTAATGAGCAGTTCTTC.

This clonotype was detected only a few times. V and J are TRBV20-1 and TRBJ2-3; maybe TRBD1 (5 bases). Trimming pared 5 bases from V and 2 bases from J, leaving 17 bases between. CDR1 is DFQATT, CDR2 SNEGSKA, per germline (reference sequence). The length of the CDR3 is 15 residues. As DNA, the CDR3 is TGCAGTGCTGGGATTCTAGGGGCCAACACAGATACGCAGTATTTT. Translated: CSAGILGANTDTQYF.

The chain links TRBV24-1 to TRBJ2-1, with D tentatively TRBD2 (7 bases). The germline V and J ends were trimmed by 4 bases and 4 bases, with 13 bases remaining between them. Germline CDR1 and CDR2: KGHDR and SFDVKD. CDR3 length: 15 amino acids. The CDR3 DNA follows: TGTGCCACCAGTGAAACGGGGAGGGGGTACAATGAGCAGTTCTTC. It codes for CATSETGRGYNEQFF.

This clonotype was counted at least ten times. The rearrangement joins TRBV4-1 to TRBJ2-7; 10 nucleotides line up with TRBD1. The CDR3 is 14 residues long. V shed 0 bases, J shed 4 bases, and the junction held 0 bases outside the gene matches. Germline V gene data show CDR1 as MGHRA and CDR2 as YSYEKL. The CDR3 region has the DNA TGCGCCAGCAGCCAAGAGGACAGGGGGTACGAGCAGTACTTC. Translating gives CASSQEDRGYEQYF.

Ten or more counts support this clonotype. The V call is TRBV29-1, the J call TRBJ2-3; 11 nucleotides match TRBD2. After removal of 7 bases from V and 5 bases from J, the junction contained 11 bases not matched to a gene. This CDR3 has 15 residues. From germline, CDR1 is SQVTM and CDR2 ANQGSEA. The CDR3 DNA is TGCAGCGCCGAAAAACTAGCGGGGGAGAAAGATACGCAGTATTTT. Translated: CSAEKLAGEKDTQYF.

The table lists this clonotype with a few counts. DNA for the CDR3: TGTGCCAGCAGTCGCGACAGGGGAGGGACCTACGAGCAGTACTTC. As protein: CASSRDRGGTYEQYF. This chain links TRBV27 with TRBJ2-7; TRBD1 is a possible D gene (8 bases). There are 15 residues in the CDR3. V was clipped by 5 bases and J by 2 bases, with 16 bases between them. The germline gives CDR1 MNHEY, CDR2 SMNVEV (reference sequence).

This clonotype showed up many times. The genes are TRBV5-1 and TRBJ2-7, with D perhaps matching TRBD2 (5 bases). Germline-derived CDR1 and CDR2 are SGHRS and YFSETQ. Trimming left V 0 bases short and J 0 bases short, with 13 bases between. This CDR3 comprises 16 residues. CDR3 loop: CASSLGGGRSSYEQYF. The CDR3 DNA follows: TGCGCCAGCAGCTTGGGAGGCGGGCGAAGCTCCTACGAGCAGTACTTC. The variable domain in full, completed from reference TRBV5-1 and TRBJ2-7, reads KAGVTQTPRYLIKTRGQQVTLSCSPISGHRSVSWYQQTPGQGLQFLFEYFSETQRNKGNFPGRFSGRQFSNSRSEMNVSTLELGDSALYLCASSLGGGRSSYEQYFGPGTRLTVT.

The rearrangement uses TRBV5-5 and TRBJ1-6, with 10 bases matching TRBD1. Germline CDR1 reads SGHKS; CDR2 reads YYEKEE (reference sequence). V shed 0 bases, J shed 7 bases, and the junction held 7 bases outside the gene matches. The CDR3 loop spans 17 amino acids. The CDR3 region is CASSLAEMGQGNSPLHF. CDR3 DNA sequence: TGTGCCAGCAGCTTGGCCGAGATGGGACAGGGGAATTCACCCCTCCACTTT.

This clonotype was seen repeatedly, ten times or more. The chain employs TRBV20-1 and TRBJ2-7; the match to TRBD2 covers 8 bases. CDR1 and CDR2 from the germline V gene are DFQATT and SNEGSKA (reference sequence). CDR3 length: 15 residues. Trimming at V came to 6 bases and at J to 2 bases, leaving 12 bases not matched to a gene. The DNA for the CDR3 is TGCAGTGCCCTGAGGGGAGCGGGGGCTACCTACGAGCAGTACTTC. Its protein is CSALRGAGATYEQYF.

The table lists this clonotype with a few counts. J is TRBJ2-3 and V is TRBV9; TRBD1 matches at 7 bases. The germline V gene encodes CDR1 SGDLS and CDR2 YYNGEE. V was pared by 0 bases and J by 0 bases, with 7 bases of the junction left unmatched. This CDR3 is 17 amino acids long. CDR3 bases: TGTGCCAGCAGCGTAGTGGGGGACAGACATAGCACAGATACGCAGTATTTT. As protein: CASSVVGDRHSTDTQYF.

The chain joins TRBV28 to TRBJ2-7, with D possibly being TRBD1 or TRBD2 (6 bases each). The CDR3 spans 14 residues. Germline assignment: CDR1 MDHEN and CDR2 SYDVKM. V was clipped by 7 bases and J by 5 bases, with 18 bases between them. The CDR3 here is CASKLWGASNEQYF. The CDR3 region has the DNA TGTGCCAGCAAGCTATGGGGGGCGTCGAACGAGCAGTACTTC.

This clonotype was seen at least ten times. Here the CDR3 DNA reads TGCAGTGCTCGACTTACTCGGACAGGGGGTCTACACGAGCAGTACTTC. It codes for CSARLTRTGGLHEQYF. This chain connects TRBV20-1 to TRBJ2-7, with 10 bases matching TRBD1. J was trimmed by 5 bases and V by 5 bases; bases with no gene match: 15. The germline V gene has CDR1 DFQATT and CDR2 SNEGSKA (reference sequence). The CDR3 has 16 amino acids.

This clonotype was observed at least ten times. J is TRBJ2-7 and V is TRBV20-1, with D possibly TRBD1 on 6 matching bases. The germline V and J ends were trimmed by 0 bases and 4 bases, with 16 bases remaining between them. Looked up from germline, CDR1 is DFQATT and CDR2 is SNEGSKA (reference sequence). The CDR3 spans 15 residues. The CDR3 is CSARDSWGQDYEQYF. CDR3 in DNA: TGCAGTGCTAGAGATTCTTGGGGACAAGATTACGAGCAGTACTTC.

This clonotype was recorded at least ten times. CDR3: CSARDEDGISLDTQYF. CDR3 DNA sequence: TGCAGTGCTAGAGACGAGGACGGCATCTCCTTAGATACGCAGTATTTT. This chain connects TRBV20-1 to TRBJ2-3, with D hard to call. Between the trimmed V and J ends, which lost 0 bases and 5 bases, there was a span of 18 bases. CDR1 DFQATT and CDR2 SNEGSKA come from the germline V gene (reference sequence). The CDR3 consists of 16 residues.

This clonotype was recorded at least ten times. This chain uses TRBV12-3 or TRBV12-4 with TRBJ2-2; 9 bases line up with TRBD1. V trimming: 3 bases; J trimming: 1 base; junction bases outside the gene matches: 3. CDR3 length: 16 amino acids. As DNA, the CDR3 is TGTGCCAGCAGTTTTACAGGGGGCCGGAACACCGGGGAGCTGTTTTTT. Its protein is CASSFTGGRNTGELFF.

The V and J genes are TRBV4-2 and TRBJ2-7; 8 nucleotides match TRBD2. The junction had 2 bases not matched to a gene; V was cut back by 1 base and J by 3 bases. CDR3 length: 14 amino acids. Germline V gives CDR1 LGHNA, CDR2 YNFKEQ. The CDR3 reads CASSQVTSGYEQYF. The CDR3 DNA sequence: TGTGCCAGCAGCCAAGTAACTAGCGGCTACGAGCAGTACTTC.